The entry that follows covers one TCR beta chain sequence. The data originate from a study of blood T cell repertoires in COVID-19. Study background: PBMCs, B-cell-depleted T cells, or T cells were the source of the cDNA or gDNA that made up the material.

The CDR3 is 13 residues long. The germline V and J ends were trimmed by 2 bases and 6 bases, with 10 bases remaining between them. CDR1 is LGHNT, CDR2 FRNRAP, per germline. Generated by immunoSEQ multiplex PCR, the TCRdb table keeps only in-frame clones and is missing some. In the table there are some 260,000 clones, 70% to 85% of which are singletons. Material: peripheral blood. The TCR comes from a woman aged 40 to 50 with active or convalescent COVID-19. The V call is TRBV12-5, the J call TRBJ2-5; D unclear. CDR3 bases: TGTGCTAGTGGTTTGCAGGATAGGCAGACCCAGTACTTC. This encodes CASGLQDRQTQYF.